This TCR beta chain was sequenced in a study of vaccination and CD4 T cells after COVID-19. Study overall: Every participant was given two doses of BNT162b2 or mRNA-1273 vaccine. SARS-CoV-2, HCoV-NL63, HCoV-OC43 and HCoV-229E supplied the overlapping spike peptides used to stimulate cells. Ranging from 14 to 241, the interval between dose two and post-vaccine sampling had a median of roughly 73 days.

Study-level points and caveats: Spike mono-reactive clones accounted for 304 of the 307 vaccine-specific clones found in convalescent patients.

The assay that was used to sequence DNA from cultured CD4+ T cells was the Oncomine TCR Beta short-read assay. TCRdb ran MiXCR on the PCR reads and lists one entry per CDR3 protein. The data contain over 13,000 distinct CDR3 sequences, roughly half of them singletons. As to treatment: approximately 10-day PBMC culture with coronavirus spike peptide pools or control peptides (ViraFEST assay). This clonotype appeared once. The antigen is unknown. The CDR3 has 15 amino acids. Trimming pared 2 bases from V and 4 bases from J, leaving 14 bases between. Germline CDR1 and CDR2: MNHEY and SVGAGI. This chain connects TRBV6-5 to TRBJ2-5, with D uncertain. Sequenced input: CD4+ T cells from blood, cultured in vitro. This receptor was obtained from a human donor who had recovered from COVID-19. For the CDR3, the DNA is TGTGCCAGCAGTTACGTTCGGCGGATGGGAGAGACCCAGTACTTC. It specifies CASSYVRRMGETQYF.